This TCR beta chain was observed in a study of CD8 T cell repertoires and HIV-1 epitope variants (dated by TCRdb to 2019 to 2021). With respect to the entire study: T cells were stimulated in separate culture wells with each of twenty-five peptides representing autologous and known Gag and Nef epitope variants. For around 10 days the cultures were kept in IMDM with gentamicin, and on days 3 and 7 half of the media was changed with IL-2, IL-7 and IL-15 added. Using the EasySep Human T Cell Enrichment Kit, T cells were enriched and then co-cultured with an equal number of autologous T cell-negative cells acting as antigen-presenting cells. The epitopes tested covered three Gag epitope families plus Nef HW9 and YT9. Running each culture condition in triplicate, except for one peptide done in duplicate, gave a total of 75 to 95 T cell cultures. Among the control conditions were a peptide pool of CMV, EBV and flu, the Ebola AY9 epitope serving as a negative control, and a well with no peptide. An aliquot of 1M T cells was saved as an uncultured baseline condition, separate from the 80 to 95 T cell cultures.

A note on this clone: The antigen it binds to is not known. Within one base of it there is no much larger clone, and no base qualities were kept.

The CDR3 covers 13 residues, taking in both the cysteine and the phenylalanine. Solely the CDR3 DNA is kept, with 39 bases framed from the first base. The trim is 0 bases for V and 9 bases for J, with a gap of 7 bases between the germline ends. The germline V gene yields SGHTS for CDR1 and YDEGEE for CDR2. The EasySep Human CD8+ T Cell Enrichment Kit was used on day 10 to isolate CD8+ T cells from every culture. What the work shows at the level of the full study, not this receptor alone: Four or five clonotypes recognized the Nef KF9 family and one clonotype recognized the HW9 family, while no responses were seen to the TAALDMSHF plasma variant. The study identified about nine antigen-specific TCR beta clonotypes, roughly 6 of which appeared to be cross-reactive for autologous or known escape epitope variants. The assay could identify only TCR beta chains and pointed to proliferation in response to antigen, not to T cell function or cytokine profile.

Sequencing of TCR beta CDR3 regions was done on the immunoSEQ platform at survey depth. The QIAamp DNA micro kit was used to extract genomic DNA from every cultured and uncultured CD8+ T cell population. On the authors' methods: Samples with fewer than 5,000 productive reads were excluded, resulting in the removal of about 7% of the roughly 75 HIV peptide-stimulated cultures. A MANAFEST web app trimmed sequences to CDR3 and removed nonproductive sequences, CDR3s under 5 amino acids, and those not starting C or ending F/W. Clonotypes were classified as antigen-specific only if expansion was observed in at least 2 of 3 replicates versus the no-peptide control at FDR 0.01, only within one epitope family. Specific clonotypes also needed at least fivefold higher frequency than in wells stimulated with peptides from other epitope families. TCRdb stores this immuneACCESS table with in-frame sequences only. Part of the clones is absent; in the studies checked, under half of the shortfall reflects unresolved V genes, and no reason is known for the rest. V, J and clone size derive from that table, while D and trimming were established from the DNA sequence. The sample table holds around 5,200 clones, of which 67% were seen once. The ten largest make up 40% to 50% of the sample.

The sequence was obtained from a male donor with HIV. The V and J segments used are TRBV5-8 and TRBJ1-6, with the D gene call left open. Input material: cultured CD8+ T cells derived from PBMCs. The bases are TGTGCCAGCAGCTTGGGTGCGGTTTCACCCCTCCACTTT. The resulting protein is CASSLGAVSPLHF. With all but the CDR3 taken from the reference TRBV5-8 and TRBJ1-6 genes, the full variable domain is: EAGVTQSPTHLIKTRGQQATLRCSPISGHTSVYWYQQALGLGLQFLLWYDEGEERNRGNFPPRFSGRQFPNYSSELNVNALELEDSALYLCASSLGAVSPLHFGNGTRLTVT.